Each of the 14 T cell receptor beta chains below was sequenced from the same sample in a study of OX40 agonist ivuxolimab in advanced cancers. Assay: immunoSEQ multiplex PCR; the TCRdb copy retains only in-frame clones and omits some. The sample lists roughly 20,000 clones, just under 75% seen once, with around 33% in the top ten. The material was CD4+ or CD8+ T cells sorted from blood, obtained in a trial of the OX40 agonist ivuxolimab. The source is an adult with an advanced solid tumor such as melanoma, head and neck, liver or kidney cancer.

The rearrangement joins TRBV5-8 to TRBJ2-1, with D perhaps given as TRBD1 or TRBD2 (5 bases each). The length of the CDR3 is 15 residues. Germline V gene sequence: CDR1 SGHTS, CDR2 YDEGEE. V was shortened by 4 bases and J by 4 bases, with 15 bases between the two germline ends. The CDR3 DNA is TGTGCCAGCAGCCGGGACGGTCTGGGTTACAATGAGCAGTTCTTC. It translates to CASSRDGLGYNEQFF.

This clone was recorded a few times. The genes are TRBV28 and TRBJ1-2; D call uncertain. The CDR3 covers 12 residues. Trimming removed 6 bases at V and 3 bases at J, with 8 bases between. Germline V lookup: CDR1 MDHEN, CDR2 SYDVKM. For the CDR3, the DNA is TGTGCCAGCAGCCCCTATGACTATGGCTACACCTTC. Protein product: CASSPYDYGYTF.

The gene calls are TRBV5-4 and TRBJ2-2; D possibly corresponds to TRBD2 (6 bases). This CDR3 region has 16 residues. Trimming left V 3 bases short and J 1 base short, with 13 bases between. Per germline, CDR1 SGHNT and CDR2 YYREEE (reference sequence). In DNA, the CDR3 is TGTGCCAGCAGCTCAGGGAATAGCGGGAACACCGGGGAGCTGTTTTTT. Its protein is CASSSGNSGNTGELFF.

The chain carries TRBV27 and TRBJ2-7; 9 bases are shared with TRBD2. The CDR3 is 15 amino acids. With V trimmed by 5 bases and J by 0 bases, 5 bases remained unmatched. Per the germline V gene, CDR1 is MNHEY and CDR2 is SMNVEV (reference sequence). This CDR3 reads CASSVRTSASYEQYF. The CDR3, as DNA: TGTGCCAGCAGTGTAAGGACTAGCGCCTCCTACGAGCAGTACTTC.

The chain links TRBV7-9 to TRBJ2-1; tentatively, D is TRBD1 (6 bases). The CDR3 spans 15 residues. Trimming cost V 5 bases and J 2 bases, with 13 bases left between them. CDR1 and CDR2 (germline): SEHNR, FQNEAQ (reference sequence). The CDR3 bases are TGTGCCAGCAGCCCGGTGGACAGCGCCTACAATGAGCAGTTCTTC. Its translation is CASSPVDSAYNEQFF.

CDR3 nucleotides: TGTGCCAGCAGCCCCCCGGGGTTAGTCGAGAACACTGAAGCTTTCTTT. It yields the protein CASSPPGLVENTEAFF. V and J are TRBV13 and TRBJ1-1; D unresolved. The V end lost 5 bases, the J end lost 1 base, and 17 bases lay between the germline ends. CDR3 size: 16 residues. CDR1 is PRHDT, CDR2 FYEKMQ, per germline (reference sequence).

This clone was seen a handful of times. The chain couples TRBV7-2 to TRBJ1-1; D not certain. Germline-derived CDR1 and CDR2 are SGHTA and FQGNSA. The CDR3 is made up of 14 amino acids. The germline V and J ends were trimmed by 1 base and 0 bases, with 6 bases remaining between them. CDR3 nucleotide sequence: TGTGCCAGCAGCTTAGGACGTATGAACACTGAAGCTTTCTTT. It specifies CASSLGRMNTEAFF.

The table lists this clone with a count of one. The chain joins TRBV19 to TRBJ2-3, with 7 bases aligning to TRBD2. Germline-derived CDR1 and CDR2 are LNHDA and SQIVND (reference sequence). The length of the CDR3 is 18 residues. The V segment lost 1 base and the J segment 0 bases; nucleotides outside the gene matches: 10. The CDR3 sequence: CASSIGGRAPPSTDTQYF. In nucleotides, the CDR3 is TGTGCCAGTAGTATAGGGGGGAGGGCCCCCCCGAGCACAGATACGCAGTATTTT. The variable domain in full, with the rest retrieved from reference TRBV19 and TRBJ2-3, is DGGITQSPKYLFRKEGQNVTLSCEQNLNHDAMYWYRQDPGQGLRLIYYSQIVNDFQKGDIAEGYSVSREKKESFPLTVTSAQKNPTAFYLCASSIGGRAPPSTDTQYFGPGTRLTVL.

This chain uses TRBV13 with TRBJ1-1; D remains ambiguous. The CDR3 is 12 residues long. Germline V gene data show CDR1 as PRHDT and CDR2 as FYEKMQ (reference sequence). The V and J ends lost 3 bases and 4 bases respectively, with 6 bases between them. CDR3 amino acids: CASSLRSTEAFF. DNA for the CDR3: TGTGCCAGCAGCTTGAGGAGCACTGAAGCTTTCTTT. Filled out from reference TRBV13 and TRBJ1-1, the complete variable domain reads AAGVIQSPRHLIKEKRETATLKCYPIPRHDTVYWYQQGPGQDPQFLISFYEKMQSDKGSIPDRFSAQQFSDYHSELNMSSLELGDSALYFCASSLRSTEAFFGQGTRLTVV.

This chain links TRBV5-6 with TRBJ2-7; possible D gene TRBD2, 5 bases. The length of the CDR3 is 12 residues. Trimming cost V 3 bases and J 2 bases, with 6 bases left between them. Germline V gene sequence: CDR1 SGHDT, CDR2 YYEEEE. CDR3 sequence: CASSYGTYEQYF. The CDR3, as DNA: TGTGCCAGCAGCTACGGGACCTACGAGCAGTACTTC.

The genes are TRBV28 and TRBJ1-1; the match to TRBD1 covers 7 bases. CDR1 and CDR2 (germline): MDHEN, SYDVKM. CDR3 size: 17 residues. Trimming removed 4 bases from V and 2 bases from J; junction bases left unmatched: 13. DNA for the CDR3: TGTGCCAGCAGTTATTGGGACAGCTCGAATCATAACACTGAAGCTTTCTTT. Translation gives CASSYWDSSNHNTEAFF. Full variable domain (missing parts from reference TRBV28 and TRBJ1-1): DVKVTQSSRYLVKRTGEKVFLECVQDMDHENMFWYRQDPGLGLRLIYFSYDVKMKEKGDIPEGYSVSREKKERFSLILESASTNQTSMYLCASSYWDSSNHNTEAFFGQGTRLTVV.

The chain employs TRBV5-6 and TRBJ1-5; TRBD1 matches at 10 bases. Unmatched junction bases numbered 7, after V lost 3 bases and J lost 10 bases. The germline gives CDR1 SGHDT, CDR2 YYEEEE. The CDR3 loop spans 14 amino acids. The CDR3 coding sequence is TGTGCCAGCAGCTCCGGGACAGGGGTAAATCCCCAGCATTTT. Protein sequence: CASSSGTGVNPQHF.

This clone was picked up a small number of times. V usage is TRBV27 and J usage is TRBJ2-7; 12 bases fit TRBD2. CDR1 is MNHEY, CDR2 SMNVEV, per germline (reference sequence). Germline trimming cut 5 bases from V and 2 bases from J; bases unmatched to any gene: 4. The CDR3 is 15 residues long. The CDR3 is CASSRGLAGPYEQYF. In DNA form, the CDR3 reads TGTGCCAGCAGTCGAGGACTAGCGGGACCCTACGAGCAGTACTTC.

The genes are TRBV11-2 and TRBJ2-3, with D tentatively TRBD1 (5 bases). The CDR3 is 15 amino acids. The germline V gene has CDR1 SGHAT and CDR2 FQNNGV. Trimming shortened V by 1 base and J by 2 bases, and 10 bases separated the two germline ends. The CDR3 DNA sequence: TGTGCCAGCAGCTTAGGGGGCAGGGACACAGATACGCAGTATTTT. Translation gives CASSLGGRDTDTQYF.